This is a list of T cell receptor beta chains from one sample in a study of cytomegalovirus exposure and HLA in healthy donors. Profiling relied on immunoSEQ multiplex PCR, and the TCRdb table lists in-frame clones only, not all of them. This sample has some 180,000 clones, with 85% found just once. Sequencing was done on a sample of PBMCs. The receptors originated from a woman aged 50 to 60 in good health and CMV-seronegative. Each CDR3 is given with its conserved first and last residue. Each record gives: clone size, V gene, CDR3 protein. A clone size is listed for some rows: how often the clone was seen (once, few, many), or a class if it is expanded.

-,TRBV29-1,CSVELAGSTDTQYF
-,TRBV28,CASSLSRSAHQPQHF
-,TRBV7-9,CASTHAGAMRAFF
-,TRBV5-4,CASKTGSGETDTQYF
-,TRBV7-9,CSSSLGELYGYTF
-,TRBV30,CAWSVPGTRRGNIQYF
-,TRBV7-9,CASSPMRTGTEAFF
-,TRBV5-1,CASSYPGEKLFF
-,TRBV19,CASSIGVGQGTEAFF
-,TRBV27,CASSLSGTVVGYTF
few,TRBV6-5,CASSFDRGGNQPQHF
-,TRBV27,CASSLWTSGRGNTGELFF
once,TRBV27,CASSPSTDTQYF
-,TRBV5-1,CASSDDRGPLHF
-,TRBV10-3,CAISESGLAGVRDTQYF
few,TRBV7-9,CASSLAEGVWIGYTF
-,TRBV7-9,CASSLGSGGYNEQFF
-,TRBV14,CASSQDRVGNTQYF
few,TRBV7-9,CASSSGQGAPGNQPQHF
-,TRBV5-1,CASSLGQYAGGRGETQYF
-,TRBV7-9,CASSVGGYGYTF
-,TRBV7-9,CASSPNTGELFF
-,TRBV18,CASSPLSSGTYNEQFF
-,TRBV27,CASQRGLGNNEQFF
-,TRBV5-1,CASSPESGTNQPQHF
-,TRBV9,CASSVRQGEETQYF